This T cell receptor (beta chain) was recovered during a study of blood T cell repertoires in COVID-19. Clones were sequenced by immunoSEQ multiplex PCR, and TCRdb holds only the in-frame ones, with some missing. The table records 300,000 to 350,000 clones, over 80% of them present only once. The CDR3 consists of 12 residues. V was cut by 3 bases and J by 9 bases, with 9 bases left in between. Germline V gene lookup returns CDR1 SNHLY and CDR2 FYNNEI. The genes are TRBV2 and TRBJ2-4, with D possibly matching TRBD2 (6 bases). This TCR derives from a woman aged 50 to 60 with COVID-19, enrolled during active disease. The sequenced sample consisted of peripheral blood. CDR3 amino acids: CASSDGGAIQYF. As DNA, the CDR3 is TGTGCCAGCAGTGACGGGGGAGCCATTCAGTACTTC.